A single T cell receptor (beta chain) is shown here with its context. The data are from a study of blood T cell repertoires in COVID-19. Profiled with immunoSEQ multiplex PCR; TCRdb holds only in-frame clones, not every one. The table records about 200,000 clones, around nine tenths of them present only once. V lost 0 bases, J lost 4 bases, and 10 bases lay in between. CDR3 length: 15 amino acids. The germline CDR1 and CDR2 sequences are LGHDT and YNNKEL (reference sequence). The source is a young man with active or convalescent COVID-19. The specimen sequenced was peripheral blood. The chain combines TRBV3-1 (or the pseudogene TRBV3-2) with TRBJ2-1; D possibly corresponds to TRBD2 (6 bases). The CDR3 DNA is TGTGCCAGCAGCCAAGATCATGGAGGGTACAATGAGCAGTTCTTC. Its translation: CASSQDHGGYNEQFF.